This T cell receptor beta chain originates from a study of identical twins. TCRdb used MiXCR to reprocess the 5' RACE reads, holding one entry per CDR3 protein. Of some 500,000 distinct CDR3 sequences listed, approximately 15% are singletons. Deletions cut 3 bases from V and 2 bases from J, with 16 bases between. Germline V CDR1 and CDR2: DFQATT, SNEGSKA (reference sequence). The CDR3 runs to 15 residues. This clonotype has a handful of counts. The sample was also linked to a second study, of yellow fever vaccine responses in identical twins.

The sequence came from a woman younger than 30 in good health. The chain has TRBV20-1 and TRBJ2-5; tentative D call: TRBD1 (6 bases). The specimen sequenced was CD4+ T cells sorted from blood. The CDR3 sequence is CSASPPGQRQETQYF. Written as DNA, the CDR3 is TGCAGTGCTAGCCCTCCCGGACAGAGACAAGAGACCCAGTACTTC.